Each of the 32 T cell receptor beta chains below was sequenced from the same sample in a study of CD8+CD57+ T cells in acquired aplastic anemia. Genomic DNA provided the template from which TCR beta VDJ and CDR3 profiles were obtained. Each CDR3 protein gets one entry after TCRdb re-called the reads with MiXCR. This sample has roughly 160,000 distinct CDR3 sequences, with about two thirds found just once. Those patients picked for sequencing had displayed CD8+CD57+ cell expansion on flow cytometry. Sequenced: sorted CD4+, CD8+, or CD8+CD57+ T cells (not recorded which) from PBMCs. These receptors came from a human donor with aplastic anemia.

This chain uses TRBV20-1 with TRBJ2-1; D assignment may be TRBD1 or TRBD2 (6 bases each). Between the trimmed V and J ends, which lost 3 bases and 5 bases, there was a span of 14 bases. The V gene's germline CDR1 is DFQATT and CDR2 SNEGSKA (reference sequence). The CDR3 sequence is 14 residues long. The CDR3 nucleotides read TGCAGTGCTAGGGAGGGGGAGGCCCACAATGAGCAGTTCTTC. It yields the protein CSAREGEAHNEQFF.

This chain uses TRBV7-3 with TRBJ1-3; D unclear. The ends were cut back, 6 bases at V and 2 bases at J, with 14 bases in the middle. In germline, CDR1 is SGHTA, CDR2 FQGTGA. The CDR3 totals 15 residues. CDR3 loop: CASSSGPITGNTIYF. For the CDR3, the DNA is TGTGCCAGCAGTTCAGGTCCCATCACTGGAAACACCATATATTTT.

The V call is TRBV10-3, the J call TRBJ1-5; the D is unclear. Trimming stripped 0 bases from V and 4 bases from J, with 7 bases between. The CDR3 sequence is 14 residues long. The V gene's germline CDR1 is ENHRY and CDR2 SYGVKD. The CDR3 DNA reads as TGTGCCATCAGTGAGTCGTCCTCAAATCAGCCCCAGCATTTT. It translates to CAISESSSNQPQHF.

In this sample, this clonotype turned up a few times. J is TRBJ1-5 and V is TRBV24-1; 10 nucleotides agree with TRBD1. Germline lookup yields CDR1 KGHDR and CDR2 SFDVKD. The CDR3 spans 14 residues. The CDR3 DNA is TGTGCTACCGGGACAGGGGATGGAAATCAGCCCCAGCATTTT. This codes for CATGTGDGNQPQHF.

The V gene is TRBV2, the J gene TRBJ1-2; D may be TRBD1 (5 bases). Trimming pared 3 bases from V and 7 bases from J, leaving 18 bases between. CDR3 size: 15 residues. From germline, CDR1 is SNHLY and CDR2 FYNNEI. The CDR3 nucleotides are TGTGCCAGCAGTGATTTACAGGAAAAGGATCTTGGCTACACCTTC. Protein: CASSDLQEKDLGYTF.

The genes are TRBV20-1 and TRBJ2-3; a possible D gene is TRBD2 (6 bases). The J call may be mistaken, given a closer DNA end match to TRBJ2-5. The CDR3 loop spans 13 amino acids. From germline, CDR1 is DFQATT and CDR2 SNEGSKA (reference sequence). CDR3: CSASAGRGGTQYF. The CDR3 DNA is TGCAGTGCTAGTGCGGGACGCGGAGGGACCCAGTACTTC.

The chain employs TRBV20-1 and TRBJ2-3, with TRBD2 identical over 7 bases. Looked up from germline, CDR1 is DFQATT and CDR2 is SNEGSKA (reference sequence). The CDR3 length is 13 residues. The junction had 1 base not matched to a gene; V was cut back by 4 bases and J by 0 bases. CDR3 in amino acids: CSAKRGSTDTQYF. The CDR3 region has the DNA TGCAGTGCTAAGCGGGGTAGCACAGATACGCAGTATTTT.

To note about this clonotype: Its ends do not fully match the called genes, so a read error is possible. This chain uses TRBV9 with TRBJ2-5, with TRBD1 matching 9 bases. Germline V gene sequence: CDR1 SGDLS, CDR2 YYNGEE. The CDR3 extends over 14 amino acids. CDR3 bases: TGTGGCAGCAGCGCACAGGGGGCGGGAGAGACCCAGTACTTC. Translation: CGSSAQGAGETQYF.

In DNA, the CDR3 is TGTGCCAGCAGCTTGGACGGGTTTATCTATGGCTACACCTTC. Amino acids: CASSLDGFIYGYTF. The chain employs TRBV5-5 and TRBJ1-2; D ambiguous. CDR1 is SGHKS and CDR2 is YYEKEE in the germline V gene (reference sequence). CDR3 length: 14 residues. Between the trimmed V and J ends, which lost 0 bases and 4 bases, there was a span of 10 bases.

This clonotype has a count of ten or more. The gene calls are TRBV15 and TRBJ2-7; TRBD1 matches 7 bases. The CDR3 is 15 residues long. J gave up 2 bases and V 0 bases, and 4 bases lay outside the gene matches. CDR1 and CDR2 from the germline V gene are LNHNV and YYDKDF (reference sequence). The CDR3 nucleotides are TGTGCCACCAGCAGAGAAAAAGGGGGCCCCTACGAGCAGTACGTC. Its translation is CATSREKGGPYEQYV.

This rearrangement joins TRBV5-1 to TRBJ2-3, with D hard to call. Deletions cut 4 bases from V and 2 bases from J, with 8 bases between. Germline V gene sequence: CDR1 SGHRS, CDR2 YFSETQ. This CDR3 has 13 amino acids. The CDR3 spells CASSQVVTDTQYF. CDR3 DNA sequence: TGCGCCAGCAGCCAGGTGGTCACAGATACGCAGTATTTT.

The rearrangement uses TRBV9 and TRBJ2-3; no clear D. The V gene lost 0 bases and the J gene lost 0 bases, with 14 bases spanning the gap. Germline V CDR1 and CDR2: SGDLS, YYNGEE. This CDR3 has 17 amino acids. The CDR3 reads CASSVGADPVSTDTQYF. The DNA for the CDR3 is TGTGCCAGCAGCGTAGGGGCGGATCCTGTTAGCACAGATACGCAGTATTTT.

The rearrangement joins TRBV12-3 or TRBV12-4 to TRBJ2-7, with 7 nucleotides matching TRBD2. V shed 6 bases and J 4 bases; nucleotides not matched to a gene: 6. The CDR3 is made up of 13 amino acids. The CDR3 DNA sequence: TGTGCCAGCAGCCACTCTAGCGGATACGAGCAGTACTTC. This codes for CASSHSSGYEQYF.

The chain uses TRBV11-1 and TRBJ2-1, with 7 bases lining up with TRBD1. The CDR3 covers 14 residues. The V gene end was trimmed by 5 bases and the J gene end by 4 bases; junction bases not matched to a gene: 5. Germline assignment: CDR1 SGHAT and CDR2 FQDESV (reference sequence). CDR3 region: CASSHGDSYNEQFF. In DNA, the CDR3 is TGTGCCAGCAGCCATGGGGACAGTTACAATGAGCAGTTCTTC. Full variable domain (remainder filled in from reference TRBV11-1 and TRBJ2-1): EAEVAQSPRYKITEKSQAVAFWCDPISGHATLYWYRQILGQGPELLVQFQDESVVDDSQLPKDRFSAERLKGVDSTLKIQPAELGDSAMYLCASSHGDSYNEQFFGPGTRLTVL.

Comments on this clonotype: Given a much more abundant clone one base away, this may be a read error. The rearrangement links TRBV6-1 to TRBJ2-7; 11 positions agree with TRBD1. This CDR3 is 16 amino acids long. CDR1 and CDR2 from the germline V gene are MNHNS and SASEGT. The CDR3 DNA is TGTGCCCGCAGTGATTCCCTCGGACAGGGGGCGGCCGAGCAGTACTTC. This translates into CARSDSLGQGAAEQYF.

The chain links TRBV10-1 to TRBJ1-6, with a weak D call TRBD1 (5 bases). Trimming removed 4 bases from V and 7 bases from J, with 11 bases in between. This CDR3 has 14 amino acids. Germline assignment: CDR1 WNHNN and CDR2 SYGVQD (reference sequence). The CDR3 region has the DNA TGCGCCAGCAGTGGGGCAGGGATGAATTCACCCCTCCACTTT. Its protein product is CASSGAGMNSPLHF.

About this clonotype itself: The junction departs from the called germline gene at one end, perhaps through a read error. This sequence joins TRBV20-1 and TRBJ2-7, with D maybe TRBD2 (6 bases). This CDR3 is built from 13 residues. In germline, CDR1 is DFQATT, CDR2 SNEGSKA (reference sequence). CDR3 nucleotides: TGCAGTGCTAGCAGCAGGGACTCCCACGAGCAGTACTTC. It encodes CSASSRDSHEQYF.

CDR3 residues: CASSRTNTPRHGMNTEAFF. CDR3 in DNA: TGTGCCAGCAGCCGTACCAACACTCCACGTCACGGGATGAACACTGAAGCTTTCTTT. V is TRBV9 and J is TRBJ1-1, with D uncertain. The CDR3 is 19 amino acids. Trimming removed 4 bases at V and 0 bases at J, with 25 bases between. The germline V gene has CDR1 SGDLS and CDR2 YYNGEE.

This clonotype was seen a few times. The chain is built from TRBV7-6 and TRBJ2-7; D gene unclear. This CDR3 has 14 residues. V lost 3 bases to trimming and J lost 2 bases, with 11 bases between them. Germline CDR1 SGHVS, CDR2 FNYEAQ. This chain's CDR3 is CASSFPGPTYEQYF. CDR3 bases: TGTGCCAGCAGCTTCCCCGGGCCCACCTACGAGCAGTACTTC.

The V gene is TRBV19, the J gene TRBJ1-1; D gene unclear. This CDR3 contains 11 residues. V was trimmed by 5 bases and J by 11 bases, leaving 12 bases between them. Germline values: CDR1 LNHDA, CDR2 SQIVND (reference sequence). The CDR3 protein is CASSQSYAAFF. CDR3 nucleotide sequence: TGTGCCAGTAGTCAGTCATACGCGGCTTTCTTT. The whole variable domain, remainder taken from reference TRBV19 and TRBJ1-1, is DGGITQSPKYLFRKEGQNVTLSCEQNLNHDAMYWYRQDPGQGLRLIYYSQIVNDFQKGDIAEGYSVSREKKESFPLTVTSAQKNPTAFYLCASSQSYAAFFGQGTRLTVV.

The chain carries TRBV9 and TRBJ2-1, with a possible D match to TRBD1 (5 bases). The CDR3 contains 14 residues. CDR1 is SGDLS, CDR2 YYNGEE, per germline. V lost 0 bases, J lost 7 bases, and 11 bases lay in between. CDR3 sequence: CASSVGRGRNEQFF. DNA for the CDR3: TGTGCCAGCAGCGTAGGAAGGGGAAGGAATGAGCAGTTCTTC.

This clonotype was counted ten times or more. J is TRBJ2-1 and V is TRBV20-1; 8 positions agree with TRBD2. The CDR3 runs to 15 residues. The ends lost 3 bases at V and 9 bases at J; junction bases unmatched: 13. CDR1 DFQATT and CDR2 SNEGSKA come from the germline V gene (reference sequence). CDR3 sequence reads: CSASGPGTRLFEQFF. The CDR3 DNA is TGCAGTGCTAGCGGTCCAGGGACTAGGTTGTTTGAGCAGTTCTTC.

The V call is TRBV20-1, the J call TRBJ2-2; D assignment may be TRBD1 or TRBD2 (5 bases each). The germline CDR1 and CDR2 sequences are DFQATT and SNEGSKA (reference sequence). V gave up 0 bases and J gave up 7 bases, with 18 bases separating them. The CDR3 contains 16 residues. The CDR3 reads CSARDSRGGMGGELFF. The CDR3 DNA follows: TGCAGTGCTAGAGATTCCCGTGGGGGAATGGGCGGGGAGCTGTTTTTT.

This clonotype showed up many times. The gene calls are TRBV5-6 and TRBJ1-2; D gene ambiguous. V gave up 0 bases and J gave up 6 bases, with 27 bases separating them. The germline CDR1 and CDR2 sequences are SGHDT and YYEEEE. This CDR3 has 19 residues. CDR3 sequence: CASSLAFWDTPQVWNGYTF. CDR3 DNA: TGTGCCAGCAGCTTGGCCTTTTGGGATACCCCACAAGTATGGAATGGCTACACCTTC. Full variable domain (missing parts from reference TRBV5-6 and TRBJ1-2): DAGVTQSPTHLIKTRGQQVTLRCSPKSGHDTVSWYQQALGQGPQFIFQYYEEEERQRGNFPDRFSGHQFPNYSSELNVNALLLGDSALYLCASSLAFWDTPQVWNGYTFGSGTRLTVV.

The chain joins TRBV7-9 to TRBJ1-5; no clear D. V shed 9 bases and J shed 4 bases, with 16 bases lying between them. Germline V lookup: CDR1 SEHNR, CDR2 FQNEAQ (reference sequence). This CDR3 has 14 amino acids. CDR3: CARVGRPLNQPQHF. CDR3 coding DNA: TGTGCCAGAGTGGGCAGGCCTTTAAATCAGCCCCAGCATTTT.

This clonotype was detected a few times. The CDR3 DNA reads TGTGCCAGGGACAGCGTTAACTATGGCTACACCTTC. The encoded protein is CARDSVNYGYTF. V gene TRBV2 combines with J gene TRBJ1-2; a weak D match, TRBD1 (6 bases). CDR1 and CDR2 (germline): SNHLY, FYNNEI. Trimming took 9 bases from V and 1 from J, leaving 9 bases between them. The CDR3 is made up of 12 amino acids.

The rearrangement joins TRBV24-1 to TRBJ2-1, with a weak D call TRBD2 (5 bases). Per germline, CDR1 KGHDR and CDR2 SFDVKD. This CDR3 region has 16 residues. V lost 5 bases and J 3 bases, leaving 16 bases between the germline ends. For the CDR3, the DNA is TGTGCCACCAGTGCCCAGGAGGCTAGCAGCTACAATGAGCAGTTCTTC. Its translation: CATSAQEASSYNEQFF.

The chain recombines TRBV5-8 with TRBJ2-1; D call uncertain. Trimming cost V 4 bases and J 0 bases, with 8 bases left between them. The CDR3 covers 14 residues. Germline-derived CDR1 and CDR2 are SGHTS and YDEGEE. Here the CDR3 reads CASSVLGSYNEQFF. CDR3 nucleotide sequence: TGTGCCAGCAGCGTCCTGGGCTCCTACAATGAGCAGTTCTTC.

The CDR3 bases are TGTGCCAGCAGCTTGAGGGACCCCCAAGAGACCCAGTACTTC. It specifies CASSLRDPQETQYF. V gene TRBV5-4 combines with J gene TRBJ2-5; D may match TRBD1 or TRBD2 (5 bases each). Trimming removed 1 base from V and 1 base from J, with 8 bases in between. The CDR3 sequence is 14 residues long. CDR1 and CDR2 (germline): SGHNT, YYREEE (reference sequence).

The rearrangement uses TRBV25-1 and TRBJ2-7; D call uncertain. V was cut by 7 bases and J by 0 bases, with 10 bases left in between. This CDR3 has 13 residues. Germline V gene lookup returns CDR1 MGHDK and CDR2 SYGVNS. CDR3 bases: TGTGCCAGCACTCTTTCCCCCTCCTACGAGCAGTACTTC. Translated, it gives CASTLSPSYEQYF.

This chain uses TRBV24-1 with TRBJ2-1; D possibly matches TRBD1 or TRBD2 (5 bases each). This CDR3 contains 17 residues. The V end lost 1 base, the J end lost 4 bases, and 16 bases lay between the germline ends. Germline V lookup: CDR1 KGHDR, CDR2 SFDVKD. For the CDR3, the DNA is TGTGCCACCAGTGATTTTGAAGGGGACCCAGGTTACAATGAGCAGTTCTTC. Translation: CATSDFEGDPGYNEQFF.

CDR3 sequence: CSVTGLAGAYEQYF. The DNA for the CDR3 is TGCAGCGTAACAGGACTAGCGGGAGCGTACGAGCAGTACTTC. The chain joins TRBV29-1 to TRBJ2-7; 13 nucleotides match TRBD2. The CDR3 sequence is 14 residues long. The germline gives CDR1 SQVTM, CDR2 ANQGSEA. The V gene end was trimmed by 6 bases and the J gene end by 4 bases; junction bases not matched to a gene: 6.